This TCR beta chain was obtained from a study of beta chain features in type 1 diabetes. Study outcomes and limitations: When Type 1 diabetes patients were examined, their TCRB CDR3s proved moderately but significantly shorter in all four CD4+ subsets.

The CDR3 is 15 residues long. Germline assignment: CDR1 MNHEY and CDR2 SVGAGI. J gave up 5 bases and V 6 bases, and 2 bases lay outside the gene matches. Expressed TCRB transcripts were sequenced because the entire RNA isolate underwent reverse transcription. Method: immunoSEQ multiplex PCR; TCRdb's copy keeps in-frame clones and lacks some. The sample yields around 97,000 clones, 25% to 35% seen once. This clone was observed a handful of times. Its antigen is currently unknown. Every donor had blood drawn once into heparin, roughly 100 mL on average. Each population that was sorted was more than 95% pure.

This TCR was sampled from a woman aged 18-30 years with type 1 diabetes. V gene TRBV6-5 combines with J gene TRBJ2-2; TRBD2 agrees at 14 bases. Sequences were obtained from central memory CD4+ T cells from blood. CDR3 DNA sequence: TGTGCCAGCAGAGGACTAGCGGGAGGTACCGGGGAGCTGTTTTTT. Encoded protein: CASRGLAGGTGELFF.